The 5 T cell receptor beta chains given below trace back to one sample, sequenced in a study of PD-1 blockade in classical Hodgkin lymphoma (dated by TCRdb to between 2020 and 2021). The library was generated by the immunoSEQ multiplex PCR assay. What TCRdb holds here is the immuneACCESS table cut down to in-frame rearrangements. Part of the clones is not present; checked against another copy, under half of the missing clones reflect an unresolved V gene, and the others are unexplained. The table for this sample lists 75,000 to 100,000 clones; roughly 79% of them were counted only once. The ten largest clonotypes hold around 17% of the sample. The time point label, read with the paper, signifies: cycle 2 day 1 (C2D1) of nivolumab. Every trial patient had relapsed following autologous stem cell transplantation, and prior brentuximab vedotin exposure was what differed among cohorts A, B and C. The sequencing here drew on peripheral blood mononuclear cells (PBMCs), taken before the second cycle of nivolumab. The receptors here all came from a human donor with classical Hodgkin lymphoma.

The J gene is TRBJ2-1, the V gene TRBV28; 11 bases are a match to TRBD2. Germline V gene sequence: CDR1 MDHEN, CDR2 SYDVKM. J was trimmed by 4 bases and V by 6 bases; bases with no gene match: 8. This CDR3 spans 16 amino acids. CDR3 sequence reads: CASRLQGLADYNEQFF. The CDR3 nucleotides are TGTGCCAGCAGGTTGCAGGGACTAGCGGATTACAATGAGCAGTTCTTC.

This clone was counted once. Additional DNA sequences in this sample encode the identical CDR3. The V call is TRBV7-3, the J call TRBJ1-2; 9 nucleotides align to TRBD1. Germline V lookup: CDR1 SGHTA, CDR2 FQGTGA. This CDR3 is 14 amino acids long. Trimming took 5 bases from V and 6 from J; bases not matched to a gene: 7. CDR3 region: CASSPTGGRDGYTF. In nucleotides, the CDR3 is TGTGCCAGCAGCCCAACAGGGGGCCGGGATGGCTACACCTTC. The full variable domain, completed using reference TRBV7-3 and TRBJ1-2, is GAGVSQTPSNKVTEKGKYVELRCDPISGHTALYWYRQSLGQGPEFLIYFQGTGAADDSGLPNDRFFAVRPEGSVSTLKIQRTERGDSAVYLCASSPTGGRDGYTFGSGTRLTVV.

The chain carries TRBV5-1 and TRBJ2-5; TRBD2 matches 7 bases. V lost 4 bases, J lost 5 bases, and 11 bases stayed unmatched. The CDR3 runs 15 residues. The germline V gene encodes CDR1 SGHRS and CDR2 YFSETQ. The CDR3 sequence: CASSQLAARGETQYF. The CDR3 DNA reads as TGCGCCAGCAGCCAGCTAGCGGCCCGGGGGGAGACCCAGTACTTC.

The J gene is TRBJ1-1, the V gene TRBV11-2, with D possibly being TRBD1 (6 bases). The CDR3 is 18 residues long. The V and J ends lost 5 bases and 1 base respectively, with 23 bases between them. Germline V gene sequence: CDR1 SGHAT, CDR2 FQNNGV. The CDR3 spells CASSPRRGGGEGNTEAFF. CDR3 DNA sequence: TGTGCCAGCAGCCCCCGCCGGGGGGGCGGAGAGGGGAACACTGAAGCTTTCTTT.

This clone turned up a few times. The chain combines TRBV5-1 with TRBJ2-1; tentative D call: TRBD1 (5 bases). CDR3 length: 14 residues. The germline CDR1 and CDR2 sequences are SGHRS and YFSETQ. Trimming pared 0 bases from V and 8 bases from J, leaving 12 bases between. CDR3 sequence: CASSLGYWGDEQFF. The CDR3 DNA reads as TGCGCCAGCAGCTTGGGCTACTGGGGCGATGAGCAGTTCTTC.